The 14 T cell receptor beta chains below were found in one sample sequenced in a study of blood T cell repertoires in COVID-19. Repertoires were generated with immunoSEQ multiplex PCR, while TCRdb's copy carries only in-frame clones and drops some. The sample contains 140,000 to 150,000 clones, 70% to 90% of which appear only once. Sequencing input: PBMCs or T cells enriched from blood (not recorded which). These receptor sequences come from a woman under 40 with acute COVID-19.

The V and J genes are TRBV11-3 and TRBJ2-3, with TRBD1 matching over 12 bases. Looked up from germline, CDR1 is SGHNT and CDR2 is YENEEA. There are 16 residues in the CDR3. V lost 0 bases and J lost 4; bases outside the gene matches: 2. The CDR3 DNA is TGTGCCAGCAGCTTAGAAGGGACAGGGGGCGCAGATACGCAGTATTTT. Encoded protein: CASSLEGTGGADTQYF.

This chain links TRBV19 with TRBJ1-1, with 7 bases matching TRBD1. Looked up from germline, CDR1 is LNHDA and CDR2 is SQIVND (reference sequence). After removal of 8 bases from V and 1 base from J, the junction contained 10 bases not matched to a gene. The CDR3 totals 15 residues. CDR3 region: CASFGPGQTNTEAFF. DNA for the CDR3: TGTGCCAGTTTCGGCCCGGGACAGACGAACACTGAAGCTTTCTTT.

This chain links TRBV29-1 with TRBJ2-3, with a weak D call TRBD2 (7 bases). Per germline, CDR1 SQVTM and CDR2 ANQGSEA. V lost 2 bases to trimming and J lost 2 bases, with 14 bases between them. The CDR3 consists of 15 residues. CDR3 region: CSVEWGGPNTDTQYF. The CDR3 DNA reads TGCAGCGTTGAATGGGGGGGGCCTAACACAGATACGCAGTATTTT.

The chain recombines TRBV28 with TRBJ2-1, with D hard to call. Germline CDR1 is MDHEN and CDR2 is SYDVKM. There are 14 residues in the CDR3. Trimming pared 6 bases from V and 3 bases from J, leaving 12 bases between. This chain's CDR3 is CASSRTQDYNEQFF. The CDR3 region has the DNA TGTGCCAGCAGCCGTACCCAGGACTACAATGAGCAGTTCTTC.

V gene TRBV29-1 combines with J gene TRBJ2-1; D unresolved. The CDR3 extends over 13 amino acids. Between the trimmed V and J ends, which lost 4 bases and 2 bases, there was a span of 9 bases. Germline values: CDR1 SQVTM, CDR2 ANQGSEA. CDR3 sequence reads: CSVVVRTYNEQFF. As DNA, the CDR3 is TGCAGCGTTGTGGTGCGAACCTACAATGAGCAGTTCTTC.

The chain joins TRBV7-8 to TRBJ2-1; 9 nucleotides align to TRBD2. Germline CDR1 and CDR2: SGHVS and FQNEAQ. The J segment lost 4 bases and the V segment lost 5 bases, leaving 6 bases of the junction unmatched. The CDR3 totals 15 residues. The CDR3 DNA sequence: TGTGCCAGCAGCCGAACTAGCGGGCGTTACAATGAGCAGTTCTTC. Its translation: CASSRTSGRYNEQFF.

J is TRBJ1-2 and V is TRBV5-4; TRBD1 aligns across 9 bases. The length of the CDR3 is 14 residues. With V trimmed by 1 base and J by 8 bases, 6 bases remained unmatched. The germline V gene encodes CDR1 SGHNT and CDR2 YYREEE (reference sequence). CDR3 bases: TGTGCCAGCAGCTTGACGGACAGGGGAAAGGGCTACACCTTC. As protein: CASSLTDRGKGYTF.

This chain uses TRBV5-1 with TRBJ2-7, with 15 bases lining up with TRBD2. This CDR3 has 17 residues. Germline-derived CDR1 and CDR2 are SGHRS and YFSETQ. J was trimmed by 3 bases and V by 0 bases; bases with no gene match: 4. The CDR3 loop reads CASSLEGLAGGIYEQYF. In DNA form, the CDR3 reads TGCGCCAGCAGCTTGGAGGGACTAGCGGGGGGAATCTACGAGCAGTACTTC.

The CDR3 DNA sequence: TGTGCCAGCAGCCCATTAGGAGGCAGTAGCTCCTACAATGAGCAGTTCTTC. Its translation is CASSPLGGSSSYNEQFF. The rearrangement links TRBV4-2 to TRBJ2-1; D possibly corresponds to TRBD2 (5 bases). CDR1 and CDR2 (germline): LGHNA, YNFKEQ. Trimming shortened V by 4 bases and J by 0 bases, and 16 bases separated the two germline ends. The CDR3 is 17 amino acids.

The V gene is TRBV27, the J gene TRBJ2-1; 11 positions match TRBD2. Per the germline V gene, CDR1 is MNHEY and CDR2 is SMNVEV (reference sequence). J lost 2 bases, V lost 1 base, and 10 bases had no gene match. This CDR3 spans 19 amino acids. The CDR3 coding sequence is TGTGCCAGCAGTTTATGGCGAACCGGGACTAGCGGTCCCTACAATGAGCAGTTCTTC. Amino acids: CASSLWRTGTSGPYNEQFF.

The genes are TRBV7-9 and TRBJ2-7; 11 bases fit TRBD2. V lost 4 bases, J lost 6 bases, and 2 bases stayed unmatched. The CDR3 is made up of 13 amino acids. Looked up from germline, CDR1 is SEHNR and CDR2 is FQNEAQ (reference sequence). CDR3 sequence: CASSSLAGGEQYF. CDR3 in DNA: TGTGCCAGCAGCTCTCTAGCGGGAGGCGAGCAGTACTTC.

This clone was detected once. The rearrangement joins TRBV3-1 (or the pseudogene TRBV3-2) to TRBJ1-1; possible D gene TRBD1, 5 bases. There are 13 residues in the CDR3. The V gene's germline CDR1 is LGHDT and CDR2 YNNKEL (reference sequence). Trimming cost V 4 bases and J 1 base, with 7 bases left between them. The CDR3 nucleotides read TGTGCCAGCAGCCTCGGACAGAACACTGAAGCTTTCTTT. It codes for CASSLGQNTEAFF.

This chain uses TRBV7-6 with TRBJ1-5, with D possibly matching TRBD1 (5 bases). The germline V and J ends were trimmed by 0 bases and 0 bases, with 15 bases remaining between them. This CDR3 has 18 amino acids. The germline gives CDR1 SGHVS, CDR2 FNYEAQ. The CDR3 DNA sequence: TGTGCCAGCAGCTTAGCGCCCCCAGGGACTGATAGCAATCAGCCCCAGCATTTT. Its translation is CASSLAPPGTDSNQPQHF.

The chain employs TRBV5-6 and TRBJ2-1, with no clear D. This CDR3 has 15 residues. Germline values: CDR1 SGHDT, CDR2 YYEEEE. V lost 1 base and J lost 0, with 8 bases in between. CDR3 protein: CASSLFRSSYNEQFF. CDR3 bases: TGTGCCAGCAGCTTGTTTAGGAGCTCCTACAATGAGCAGTTCTTC.